This TCR beta chain was recovered during a study of blood T cell repertoires in COVID-19. The CDR3 consists of 16 residues. CDR1 is KGHSH, CDR2 LQKENI, per germline. Trimming removed 2 bases at V and 0 bases at J, with 11 bases between. Measured with immunoSEQ multiplex PCR; TCRdb has only the in-frame clones, and not every one. This table has about 240,000 clones, approximately 78% appearing once. The chain joins TRBV18 to TRBJ2-1; a weak D match, TRBD2 (5 bases). The receptor was isolated from a woman in her late teens or twenties with acute or convalescent COVID-19. Sequenced: peripheral blood. For the CDR3, the DNA is TGTGCCAGCTCACCAACGTGGGAGAGCTCCTACAATGAGCAGTTCTTC. It translates to CASSPTWESSYNEQFF.